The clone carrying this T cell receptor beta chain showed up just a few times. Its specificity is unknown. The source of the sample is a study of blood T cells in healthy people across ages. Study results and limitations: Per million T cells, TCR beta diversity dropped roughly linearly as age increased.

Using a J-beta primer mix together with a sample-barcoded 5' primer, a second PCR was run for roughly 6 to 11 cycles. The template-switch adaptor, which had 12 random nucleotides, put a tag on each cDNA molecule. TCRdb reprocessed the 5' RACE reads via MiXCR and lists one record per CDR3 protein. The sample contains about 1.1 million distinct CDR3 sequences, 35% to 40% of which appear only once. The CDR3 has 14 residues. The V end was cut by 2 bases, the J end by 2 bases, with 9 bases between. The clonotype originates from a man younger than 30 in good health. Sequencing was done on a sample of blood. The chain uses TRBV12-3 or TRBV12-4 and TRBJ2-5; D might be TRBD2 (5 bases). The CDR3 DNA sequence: TGTGCCAGCAGTTTAAAGCGGATACAAGAGACCCAGTACTTC. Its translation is CASSLKRIQETQYF.